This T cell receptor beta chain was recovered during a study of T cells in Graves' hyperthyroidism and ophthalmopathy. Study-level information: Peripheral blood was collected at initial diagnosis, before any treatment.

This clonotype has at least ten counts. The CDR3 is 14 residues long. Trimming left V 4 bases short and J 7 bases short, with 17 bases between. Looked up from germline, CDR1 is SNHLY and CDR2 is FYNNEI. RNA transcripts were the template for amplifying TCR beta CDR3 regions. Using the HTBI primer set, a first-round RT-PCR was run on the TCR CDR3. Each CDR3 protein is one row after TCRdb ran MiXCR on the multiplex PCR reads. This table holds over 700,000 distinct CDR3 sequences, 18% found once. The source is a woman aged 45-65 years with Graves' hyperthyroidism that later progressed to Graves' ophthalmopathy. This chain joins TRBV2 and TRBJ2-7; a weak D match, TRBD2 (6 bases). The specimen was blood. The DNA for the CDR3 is TGTGCCAGCAGTGGGTCGGTGAGCGGACTAGAGCAGTACTTC. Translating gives CASSGSVSGLEQYF.